This T cell receptor (beta chain) is from a study of blood T cell repertoires in COVID-19. Study context: Sources were T cells, B-cell-depleted T cells, or PBMCs; the material itself was cDNA or gDNA.

V shed 4 bases, J shed 7 bases, and the junction held 4 bases outside the gene matches. Looked up from germline, CDR1 is SQVTM and CDR2 is ANQGSEA. The CDR3 has 13 residues. Authors' processing steps: For nucleated cells, counts were estimated from reference gene primer amplification. Data came from immunoSEQ multiplex PCR; TCRdb stores just in-frame clones and leaves some out. V, J and clone size were drawn from that table, and D and trimming were deduced from the DNA. The sample records 360,000 or so clones, more than 70% being singletons. The gene calls are TRBV29-1 and TRBJ1-6; 7 nucleotides match TRBD1. The sequenced material came from peripheral blood. The clonotype comes from an older woman with COVID-19, enrolled during active disease. CDR3 amino acids: CSVGDSFNSPLHF. CDR3 bases: TGCAGCGTTGGGGACAGCTTCAATTCACCCCTCCACTTT.